These 23 T cell receptor beta chains were all obtained from the same sample, sequenced in a study of CD8+ T cells in alopecia areata (dated 2018 in TCRdb). The meaning of the sample's time point label: baseline before oral tofacitinib. Peripheral blood and lesional scalp punch biopsies were obtained from patients with alopecia areata. The method behind the library was the immunoSEQ multiplex PCR assay. To provide template for TCR sequencing, every sample had RNA extracted and reverse transcribed into cDNA. TCRdb took this table from immuneACCESS and kept in-frame rearrangements with V and J called. Such tables lack part of the clones; where checked against another copy, unresolved V genes explain under half of the gap, and the rest is unexplained. The sample includes some 19,000 clones, with more than 60% observed a single time. Over 6% of the sample lies in the top ten. This sample comprised skin, obtained at week 0. The receptor set was obtained from a human donor with alopecia areata.

This sequence joins TRBV7-2 and TRBJ1-1; perhaps TRBD1 as D (6 bases). Trimming left V 3 bases short and J 9 bases short, with 17 bases between. The CDR3 extends over 14 amino acids. CDR1 and CDR2 (germline): SGHTA, FQGNSA. Here the CDR3 reads CASSFGQGTPKAFF. In DNA, the CDR3 is TGTGCCAGCAGCTTCGGTCAGGGGACCCCCAAAGCTTTCTTT.

This clone was observed a few times. This chain joins TRBV7-2 and TRBJ2-5; the match to TRBD1 covers 7 bases. The J call is in doubt because the DNA end fits TRBJ2-7 better. From germline, CDR1 is SGHTA and CDR2 FQGNSA. This CDR3 region has 15 residues. The CDR3 region has the DNA TGTGCCAGCAGCTTAGTAGGGACAGTCACCTACGAGCAGTACTTC. It codes for CASSLVGTVTYEQYF.

This clone was seen a single time. The chain is built from TRBV4-1 and TRBJ1-1, with D unclear. This CDR3 region has 17 residues. Between the trimmed V and J ends, which lost 6 bases and 6 bases, there was a span of 26 bases. Germline V CDR1 and CDR2: MGHRA, YSYEKL. Here the CDR3 DNA reads TGCGCCAGCAGACGCATAAATTTGATCGAGATTGACGCTGAAGCTTTCTTT. This encodes CASRRINLIEIDAEAFF.

V is TRBV9 and J is TRBJ2-5; D might be TRBD1 or TRBD2, each matching 5 bases. Trimming removed 4 bases at V and 3 bases at J, with 10 bases between. The CDR3 covers 13 residues. The V gene's germline CDR1 is SGDLS and CDR2 YYNGEE. CDR3 sequence: CASSPGTEETQYF. DNA of the CDR3: TGTGCCAGCAGCCCGGGGACCGAAGAGACCCAGTACTTC.

This chain links TRBV4-1 with TRBJ2-5; tentative D call: TRBD2 (5 bases). The V and J ends lost 0 bases and 11 bases respectively, with 13 bases between them. Germline V gene data show CDR1 as MGHRA and CDR2 as YSYEKL. The CDR3 consists of 13 residues. The CDR3 coding sequence is TGCGCCAGCAGCCAAGATCTTGTACGGGGTCAGTACTTC. This translates into CASSQDLVRGQYF.

J is TRBJ2-1 and V is TRBV4-2; possibly TRBD2 for D (7 bases). Trimming stripped 4 bases from V and 12 bases from J, with 28 bases between. The CDR3 is 17 residues long. Germline CDR1 and CDR2: LGHNA and YNFKEQ. The CDR3 spells CASSLQWGARGPGGQFF. The CDR3 nucleotides read TGTGCCAGCAGCCTCCAGTGGGGGGCGCGGGGGCCTGGAGGGCAGTTCTTC.

The genes are TRBV5-6 and TRBJ1-5, with TRBD1 identical over 7 bases. The ends lost 5 bases at V and 1 base at J; junction bases unmatched: 12. Per the germline V gene, CDR1 is SGHDT and CDR2 is YYEEEE. The CDR3 runs to 17 residues. CDR3 coding DNA: TGTGCCAGCAGTCGGGACAGAGGGTCGGCGAGCAATCAGCCCCAGCATTTT. Protein product: CASSRDRGSASNQPQHF.

This clone has a handful of counts. The chain combines TRBV2 with TRBJ1-2, with D perhaps matching TRBD1 (5 bases). The CDR3 extends over 16 amino acids. Trimming cost V 6 bases and J 7 bases, with 24 bases left between them. The germline CDR1 and CDR2 sequences are SNHLY and FYNNEI. Written as DNA, the CDR3 is TGTGCCAGCAGGGGGGGGAATGCCGGGACTTCTGGTGGCTACACCTTC. This gives the protein CASRGGNAGTSGGYTF. Full variable domain (missing parts from reference TRBV2 and TRBJ1-2): EPEVTQTPSHQVTQMGQEVILRCVPISNHLYFYWYRQILGQKVEFLVSFYNNEISEKSEIFDDQFSVERPDGSNFTLKIRSTKLEDSAMYFCASRGGNAGTSGGYTFGSGTRLTVV.

This clone was seen a handful of times. The rearrangement links TRBV6-1 to TRBJ1-2; 7 bases map to TRBD1. After removal of 4 bases from V and 6 bases from J, the junction contained 11 bases not matched to a gene. Germline CDR1 reads MNHNS; CDR2 reads SASEGT. The CDR3 is 15 residues long. The CDR3 coding sequence is TGTGCCAGCAGTGCCCATCACGGGACAGCGGATGGCTACACCTTC. Its translation is CASSAHHGTADGYTF.

The gene calls are TRBV7-6 and TRBJ2-7, with a weak D call TRBD1 (5 bases). Germline loops: CDR1 SGHVS, CDR2 FNYEAQ. The CDR3 has 13 residues. Trimming pared 1 base from V and 5 bases from J, leaving 9 bases between. The CDR3 sequence is CASSLVAGHEQYF. The CDR3, as DNA: TGTGCCAGCAGCTTAGTAGCAGGGCACGAGCAGTACTTC.

This clone showed up just once. The chain is built from TRBV7-6 and TRBJ1-1, with a possible D match to TRBD1 (5 bases). The CDR3 consists of 13 residues. Per the germline V gene, CDR1 is SGHVS and CDR2 is FNYEAQ. V was shortened by 4 bases and J by 7 bases, with 13 bases between the two germline ends. The CDR3 nucleotides are TGTGCCAGCAGCTCGGTGGGACCCCTTGAAGCTTTCTTT. Its translation is CASSSVGPLEAFF.

The gene calls are TRBV7-9 and TRBJ1-2; the D is unclear. The germline V gene encodes CDR1 SEHNR and CDR2 FQNEAQ (reference sequence). This CDR3 is 13 amino acids long. V lost 5 bases, J lost 5 bases, and 12 bases lay in between. The CDR3 bases are TGTGCCAGCAGCCCAACAAGGGTTTATGGCTACACCTTC. This codes for CASSPTRVYGYTF.

This clone has only a few counts. The CDR3 region has the DNA TGTGCCAGCAGCTTATTCCCCCGGACAAGGGAAGAGACCCAGTACTTC. Protein sequence: CASSLFPRTREETQYF. This rearrangement joins TRBV7-2 to TRBJ2-5, with a weak D call TRBD1 (5 bases). Germline CDR1 SGHTA, CDR2 FQGNSA. The CDR3 has 16 amino acids. V gave up 2 bases and J gave up 3 bases, with 16 bases separating them.

This clone appeared a few times. The genes are TRBV11-2 and TRBJ2-6; no clear D. Germline V gene lookup returns CDR1 SGHAT and CDR2 FQNNGV. The CDR3 spans 18 residues. Deletions cut 1 base from V and 0 bases from J, with 13 bases between. CDR3: CASSLVAIRSSGANVLTF. CDR3 in DNA: TGTGCCAGCAGCTTAGTAGCTATTCGGAGCTCTGGGGCCAACGTCCTGACTTTC. The entire variable domain, with the rest obtained from reference TRBV11-2 and TRBJ2-6, is as follows: EAGVAQSPRYKIIEKRQSVAFWCNPISGHATLYWYQQILGQGPKLLIQFQNNGVVDDSQLPKDRFSAERLKGVDSTLKIQPAKLEDSAVYLCASSLVAIRSSGANVLTFGAGSRLTVL.

This clone was seen more than once but under ten times. The genes are TRBV19 and TRBJ2-7, with 7 bases that match TRBD1. This CDR3 comprises 15 residues. Trimming cost V 5 bases and J 0 bases; bases outside gene matches: 7. CDR1 LNHDA and CDR2 SQIVND come from the germline V gene (reference sequence). The CDR3 loop is CASSASRDSSYEQYF. Here the CDR3 DNA reads TGTGCCAGTAGTGCATCCCGGGACAGCTCCTACGAGCAGTACTTC.

This clone was seen a few times. The chain joins TRBV7-8 to TRBJ2-6; TRBD2 agrees at 7 bases. Germline V gives CDR1 SGHVS, CDR2 FQNEAQ. The V and J ends lost 9 bases and 7 bases, in that order; junction bases with no gene match: 9. The length of the CDR3 is 14 residues. The CDR3 region has the DNA TGTGCCAGTACTATAGGGACTACCGCCAACGTCCTGACTTTC. Protein product: CASTIGTTANVLTF.

This clone was recorded a few times. The chain recombines TRBV7-2 with TRBJ1-5, with TRBD1 as a possible D gene (6 bases). The V end was cut by 5 bases, the J end by 1 base, with 18 bases between. From germline, CDR1 is SGHTA and CDR2 FQGNSA. This CDR3 has 17 residues. As DNA, the CDR3 is TGTGCCAGCAGCCAAGTGCTAGGCCAGGGGAGCAATCAGCCCCAGCATTTT. Its protein is CASSQVLGQGSNQPQHF.

The rearrangement uses TRBV4-1 and TRBJ1-2; D perhaps matches TRBD1 (5 bases). The length of the CDR3 is 16 residues. The V end lost 4 bases, the J end lost 4 bases, and 19 bases lay between the germline ends. Germline CDR1 is MGHRA and CDR2 is YSYEKL. Written as DNA, the CDR3 is TGCGCCAGCAGCCGAGATTCAGGGTTTGTTACCTATGGCTACACCTTC. This sequence encodes CASSRDSGFVTYGYTF.

This chain links TRBV4-3 with TRBJ1-6; D perhaps matches TRBD1 (6 bases). This CDR3 comprises 17 residues. Trimming took 1 base from V and 8 from J, leaving 18 bases between them. Germline V gene lookup returns CDR1 LGHNA and CDR2 YSLEER. This CDR3 reads CASSQAGAASLYSPLHF. The CDR3 DNA is TGCGCCAGCAGCCAAGCAGGGGCCGCTTCCCTTTATTCACCCCTCCACTTT.

This clone is categorized as medium-sized. This chain links TRBV18 with TRBJ2-7, with 10 bases aligning to TRBD2. Losses at the gene ends were 2 bases for V and 12 bases for J; bases not matched to a gene: 7. Per the germline V gene, CDR1 is KGHSH and CDR2 is LQKENI. The CDR3 consists of 13 residues. CDR3 in amino acids: CASSPSGLAEVYF. The CDR3 coding sequence is TGTGCCAGCTCACCAAGTGGACTAGCGGAGGTGTACTTC.

The V and J genes are TRBV15 and TRBJ1-6, with D hard to call. The CDR3 spans 15 residues. From germline, CDR1 is LNHNV and CDR2 YYDKDF (reference sequence). The V end was cut by 5 bases, the J end by 4 bases, with 12 bases between. DNA for the CDR3: TGTGCCACCAGCGTGGACCAGATGTATAATTCACCCCTCCACTTT. Its translation is CATSVDQMYNSPLHF.

CDR3 coding DNA: TGCGCCAGCAGCCCGAAACTAGCGGGACTCCACAATGAGCAGTTCTTC. It yields the protein CASSPKLAGLHNEQFF. This chain joins TRBV4-1 and TRBJ2-1; 10 bases match TRBD2. The CDR3 length is 16 residues. CDR1 and CDR2 from the germline V gene are MGHRA and YSYEKL. The ends lost 4 bases at V and 5 bases at J; junction bases unmatched: 8.

This clone has only a few counts. The chain uses TRBV5-1 and TRBJ1-6; D is possibly TRBD1 (6 bases). The CDR3 runs to 14 residues. V was clipped by 2 bases and J by 7 bases, with 10 bases between them. The germline CDR1 and CDR2 sequences are SGHRS and YFSETQ. The CDR3 nucleotides read TGCGCCAGCAGCTTAGGACAGTGGAATTCACCCCTCCACTTT. This codes for CASSLGQWNSPLHF.